This is a list of T cell receptor beta chains from one sample in a study of T cell responses to AZD1222 COVID-19 vaccine. Clones were sequenced by immunoSEQ multiplex PCR, and TCRdb holds only the in-frame ones, with some missing. The sample includes about 160,000 clones, 80% to 95% seen only once; the top ten take 3% to 3.5%. The source material was peripheral blood, sampled 28 days after the second AZD1222 dose. Receptor source: an adult who received the AZD1222 COVID-19 vaccine. The CDR3 runs from the conserved cysteine through the conserved F or W. Fields, in order: clone size, V gene, D gene, J gene, CDR3 DNA, CDR3 protein. D genes are given only for firm matches. Rows give clone size only sometimes, using once, few, many, or a class for an expanded clone.

clone size: -; V gene: TRBV10-3; D gene: -; J gene: TRBJ1-3; CDR3 DNA: TGTGCCATCAGTGGCGACAGGCCCCGGGGAAACACCATATATTTT; CDR3 protein: CAISGDRPRGNTIYF
clone size: -; V gene: TRBV6-1; D gene: TRBD1; J gene: TRBJ1-2; CDR3 DNA: TGTGCCAGCAGTGAAGCCTTTGGGACAGGGATAGGCGGCTACACCTTC; CDR3 protein: CASSEAFGTGIGGYTF
clone size: -; V gene: TRBV19; D gene: TRBD1; J gene: TRBJ1-2; CDR3 DNA: TGTGCCAGCACGGACAGGACGAACGGCTACACCTTC; CDR3 protein: CASTDRTNGYTF
clone size: -; V gene: TRBV19; D gene: -; J gene: TRBJ2-1; CDR3 DNA: TGTGCCAGTAGTATTGTCCTGAATGAGCAGTTCTTC; CDR3 protein: CASSIVLNEQFF
clone size: -; V gene: TRBV24-1; D gene: TRBD2; J gene: TRBJ2-3; CDR3 DNA: TGTGCCACCAGTGATGCACTAGCGGGAGGGAAGGATACGCAGTATTTT; CDR3 protein: CATSDALAGGKDTQYF
clone size: few; V gene: TRBV6-5; D gene: -; J gene: TRBJ1-2; CDR3 DNA: TGTGCCAGCGCAGATACGCGCTATGGCTACACCTTC; CDR3 protein: CASADTRYGYTF
clone size: -; V gene: TRBV2; D gene: -; J gene: TRBJ1-6; CDR3 DNA: TGTGCCAGCAGTGAAAGGGGTGGGCAGTTTAATTCACCCCTCCACTTT; CDR3 protein: CASSERGGQFNSPLHF
clone size: -; V gene: TRBV5-1; D gene: TRBD1; J gene: TRBJ1-4; CDR3 DNA: TGCGCCAGCAGCTTGGGGACTACAGGGGGCGCGTTCGAAAAACTGTTTTTT; CDR3 protein: CASSLGTTGGAFEKLFF
clone size: few; V gene: TRBV7-8; D gene: -; J gene: TRBJ1-3; CDR3 DNA: TGTGCCAGCAGCTTAGGGACACCCTCTGGAAACACCATATATTTT; CDR3 protein: CASSLGTPSGNTIYF
clone size: -; V gene: TRBV19; D gene: -; J gene: TRBJ1-2; CDR3 DNA: TGTGCCAGTAGTATAGACCAGGCGGTTAACTATGGCTACACCTTC; CDR3 protein: CASSIDQAVNYGYTF
clone size: -; V gene: TRBV6-5; D gene: TRBD1; J gene: TRBJ1-2; CDR3 DNA: TGTGCCAGCAGACTGACAGGGGGCTATGGCTACACCTTC; CDR3 protein: CASRLTGGYGYTF
clone size: -; V gene: TRBV19; D gene: TRBD1; J gene: TRBJ1-5; CDR3 DNA: TGTGCCAGTAGTGTTACACAGGGGAAGTTGGATCAGCCCCAGCATTTT; CDR3 protein: CASSVTQGKLDQPQHF
clone size: -; V gene: TRBV5-1; D gene: -; J gene: TRBJ2-7; CDR3 DNA: TGCGCCAGCAGCTTGGCCGGGGTCTACTCCTACGAGCAGTACTTC; CDR3 protein: CASSLAGVYSYEQYF
clone size: once; V gene: TRBV19; D gene: TRBD2; J gene: TRBJ2-7; CDR3 DNA: TGTGCCAGTAGTAGGGTTAGCGGGGCCTACGAGCAGTACTTC; CDR3 protein: CASSRVSGAYEQYF
clone size: -; V gene: TRBV7-8; D gene: -; J gene: TRBJ1-4; CDR3 DNA: TGTGCCAGCAGCACCCGCGGATCGTCGGCGAATGAAAAACTGTTTTTT; CDR3 protein: CASSTRGSSANEKLFF
clone size: -; V gene: TRBV7-9; D gene: -; J gene: TRBJ1-1; CDR3 DNA: TGTGCCAGCAGCCCCCCTGGGCAGTGGGACATGAACACTGAAGCTTTCTTT; CDR3 protein: CASSPPGQWDMNTEAFF
clone size: -; V gene: TRBV13; D gene: TRBD1; J gene: TRBJ2-1; CDR3 DNA: TGTGCCAGCAGCTTAGGCCCCGGGGACAGCTACCACAATGAGCAGTTCTTC; CDR3 protein: CASSLGPGDSYHNEQFF
clone size: -; V gene: TRBV3-1/TRBV3-2; D gene: TRBD2; J gene: TRBJ2-1; CDR3 DNA: TGTGCCAGCAGCCGACTAGCGGGGGGAGACAATGAGCAGTTCTTC; CDR3 protein: CASSRLAGGDNEQFF
clone size: -; V gene: TRBV15; D gene: TRBD1; J gene: TRBJ1-4; CDR3 DNA: TGTGCCACCAGCAGAGGGGACAGGGACATAATGAAAAAACTGTTTTTT; CDR3 protein: CATSRGDRDIMKKLFF
clone size: once; V gene: TRBV7-9; D gene: TRBD1; J gene: TRBJ1-1; CDR3 DNA: TGTGCCAGCAGCTTAGGGATTCAGACAGGGATGAACACTGAAGCTTTCTTT; CDR3 protein: CASSLGIQTGMNTEAFF
clone size: -; V gene: TRBV7-8; D gene: TRBD2; J gene: TRBJ2-1; CDR3 DNA: TGTGCCAGCAGCTTAATAGCGGGGTACAATGAGCAGTTCTTC; CDR3 protein: CASSLIAGYNEQFF
clone size: once; V gene: TRBV3-1/TRBV3-2; D gene: TRBD2; J gene: TRBJ2-7; CDR3 DNA: TGTGCCAGCAGCCAACCCGGGGGGGTGAGCTCCTACGAGCAGTACTTC; CDR3 protein: CASSQPGGVSSYEQYF
clone size: -; V gene: TRBV6-2/TRBV6-3; D gene: TRBD2; J gene: TRBJ2-7; CDR3 DNA: TGTGCCAGCAGTTACGGTGGGAGTGGCGGGGGCTACGAGCAGTACTTC; CDR3 protein: CASSYGGSGGGYEQYF
clone size: -; V gene: TRBV13; D gene: -; J gene: TRBJ2-5; CDR3 DNA: TGTGCCAGCAGCTTAGGGGACGGGCAGATGGAGACCCAGTACTTC; CDR3 protein: CASSLGDGQMETQYF
clone size: -; V gene: TRBV20-1; D gene: -; J gene: TRBJ1-1; CDR3 DNA: TGCAGTGCAACGCACGGGGGGAGAGCTTTCTTT; CDR3 protein: CSATHGGRAFF
clone size: once; V gene: TRBV2; D gene: -; J gene: TRBJ2-3; CDR3 DNA: TGTGCCAGCAGTGAAGCGTGGCAGGGCGGGACAGATACGCAGTATTTT; CDR3 protein: CASSEAWQGGTDTQYF
clone size: -; V gene: TRBV15; D gene: -; J gene: TRBJ1-2; CDR3 DNA: TGTGCCACCAGCAGAGGGGGAGTGACCCCCTATGGCTACACCTTC; CDR3 protein: CATSRGGVTPYGYTF
clone size: -; V gene: TRBV12-3/TRBV12-4; D gene: -; J gene: TRBJ2-7; CDR3 DNA: TGTGCCAGCAGTGGGACACCTTCCTACGAGCAGTACTTC; CDR3 protein: CASSGTPSYEQYF
clone size: -; V gene: TRBV23-1; D gene: -; J gene: TRBJ1-2; CDR3 DNA: TGCGCCAGCAGTCAATCGAAACAGGTGAGCTATGGCTACACCTTC; CDR3 protein: CASSQSKQVSYGYTF
clone size: once; V gene: TRBV6-6; D gene: TRBD2; J gene: TRBJ2-1; CDR3 DNA: TGTGCCAGCACTAGCGGGAACGGTGAGCAGTTCTTC; CDR3 protein: CASTSGNGEQFF
clone size: -; V gene: TRBV5-1; D gene: -; J gene: TRBJ2-3; CDR3 DNA: TGCGCCAGCAGCTTAGCCCAGCCCGCAGATACGCAGTATTTT; CDR3 protein: CASSLAQPADTQYF
clone size: once; V gene: TRBV18; D gene: -; J gene: TRBJ1-1; CDR3 DNA: TGTGCCAGCTCCTACGACAGGAACACTGAAGCTTTCTTT; CDR3 protein: CASSYDRNTEAFF
clone size: -; V gene: TRBV9; D gene: -; J gene: TRBJ2-3; CDR3 DNA: TGTGCCAGCAGCGCGGACTCAGATACGCAGTATTTT; CDR3 protein: CASSADSDTQYF
clone size: -; V gene: TRBV7-9; D gene: TRBD1; J gene: TRBJ2-7; CDR3 DNA: TGTGCCAGCAGCTACACAGGGGGCTCAGTCTACGAGCAGTACTTC; CDR3 protein: CASSYTGGSVYEQYF
clone size: -; V gene: TRBV12-5; D gene: -; J gene: TRBJ1-5; CDR3 DNA: TGTGCTAGTGGTTTGGTTCTACAGGGAAGGGTGGAAAATCAGCCCCAGCATTTT; CDR3 protein: CASGLVLQGRVENQPQHF
clone size: -; V gene: TRBV6-1; D gene: TRBD1; J gene: TRBJ1-6; CDR3 DNA: TGTGCCAGCAGTGAGCAGACCCTATCGACAGGGACCTCACCCCTCCACTTT; CDR3 protein: CASSEQTLSTGTSPLHF
clone size: once; V gene: TRBV27; D gene: TRBD2; J gene: TRBJ2-1; CDR3 DNA: TGTGCCAGCAACCCTAGGGGACTAGCGGGGGGGCGAGGGAATGAGCAGTTCTTC; CDR3 protein: CASNPRGLAGGRGNEQFF
clone size: -; V gene: TRBV19; D gene: -; J gene: TRBJ2-7; CDR3 DNA: TGTGCCAGTAGTTCCGGTACGGAGCAGTACTTC; CDR3 protein: CASSSGTEQYF
clone size: -; V gene: TRBV5-1; D gene: -; J gene: TRBJ1-3; CDR3 DNA: TGCGCCAGCAGCCTGTCCTCTGGAAACACCATATATTTT; CDR3 protein: CASSLSSGNTIYF
clone size: -; V gene: TRBV24-1; D gene: -; J gene: TRBJ2-5; CDR3 DNA: TGTGCCACCATTTCACGGCCAGGGGCGTTTCGGGAGACCCAGTACTTC; CDR3 protein: CATISRPGAFRETQYF
clone size: -; V gene: TRBV19; D gene: -; J gene: TRBJ2-1; CDR3 DNA: TGTGCCAGCAGAGTCACAGACAGTTACAATGAGCAGTTCTTC; CDR3 protein: CASRVTDSYNEQFF
clone size: -; V gene: TRBV9; D gene: -; J gene: TRBJ1-2; CDR3 DNA: TGTGCCAGCAGCCCGAGAGGGGGGAACTATGGCTACACCTTC; CDR3 protein: CASSPRGGNYGYTF
clone size: -; V gene: TRBV5-4; D gene: TRBD1; J gene: TRBJ2-7; CDR3 DNA: TGTGCCAGCAGCGGGGACAGGAGCTACGAGCAGTACTTC; CDR3 protein: CASSGDRSYEQYF
clone size: -; V gene: TRBV6-4; D gene: -; J gene: TRBJ1-4; CDR3 DNA: TGTGCCACCCTGGGTACAGGGATAGGAGCTAATGAAAAACTGTTTTTT; CDR3 protein: CATLGTGIGANEKLFF